This TCR beta chain comes out of a study of CD8 T cells in Susac syndrome. Roughly 0.45 to 1 ug RNA was reverse transcribed with random hexamers. TCRdb analysed the immunoSEQ multiplex PCR reads with MiXCR anew, one entry per CDR3 protein. The sample has about 190,000 distinct CDR3 sequences, 85% to 95% seen once. CDR1 SEHNR and CDR2 FQNEAQ come from the germline V gene (reference sequence). Trimming removed 6 bases from V and 4 bases from J, with 18 bases in between. The CDR3 runs to 15 residues. The chain links TRBV7-9 to TRBJ1-2, with a weak D call TRBD1 (6 bases). Sequencing input: CD4+ T cells from PBMCs. The TCR comes from a human donor in good health. The CDR3 DNA reads TGTGCCAGCAGGCCTACAGGGATACAGAGCTATGGCTACACCTTC. Protein sequence: CASRPTGIQSYGYTF. Drawing the rest from reference TRBV7-9 and TRBJ1-2, the complete variable domain is DTGVSQNPRHKITKRGQNVTFRCDPISEHNRLYWYRQTLGQGPEFLTYFQNEAQLEKSRLLSDRFSAERPKGSFSTLEIQRTEQGDSAMYLCASRPTGIQSYGYTFGSGTRLTVV.